Detailed here is one TCR beta chain. Its specificity is unknown. The source of the sample is a study of cytomegalovirus exposure and HLA in healthy donors. The PCR ran on 60 Vbeta and 13 Jbeta primers. The protocol was immunoSEQ multiplex PCR, while the TCRdb copy is restricted to in-frame clones and leaves out a portion. Here the sample spans around 280,000 clones, roughly 89% being singletons. Germline V gene data show CDR1 as PRHDT and CDR2 as FYEKMQ (reference sequence). V shed 4 bases and J 5 bases; nucleotides not matched to a gene: 5. The CDR3 runs to 14 residues. Findings and caveats of the study: The authors enumerated over 150 TCR beta chains as linked to cytomegalovirus. In an earlier analysis, in under 700 donors, most V segments appeared productive either ~90% or ~30% of the time. A later analysis linked about 17,000 TCR beta sequences to HLA alleles at 0.05 false discovery rate.

The sequenced sample consisted of PBMCs. This chain links TRBV13 with TRBJ2-5, with 9 bases identical to TRBD2. This TCR was sampled from a woman between 18 and 30 years old in good health and CMV-seronegative. The CDR3 DNA reads as TGTGCCAGCAGCTCCTCAACTAGCGGGGAGACCCAGTACTTC. Protein sequence: CASSSSTSGETQYF.